A selection of T cell receptor beta chains follows, all from one sample in a study of neurological immune-mediated disorders. TCRdb re-called the 5' RACE reads with MiXCR, one entry per CDR3 protein. The sample lists some 65,000 distinct CDR3 sequences, around 5.2% occurring once. Sequenced input: PBMCs. The receptors shown here come from a woman aged 25 to 45 with multiple sclerosis. The CDR3 runs from the conserved cysteine through the conserved F or W. Fields, in order: V gene, J gene, clone size, D gene, CDR3 DNA, CDR3 protein. D genes are given only for firm matches. Clone size is stated in some rows and not others, as once, few, many or a class when expanded.

TRBV20-1	TRBJ1-1	few	TRBD1	TGCAGTGCTAGCCCAGGGGGCCTCCCGAACACTGAAGCTTTCTTT	CSASPGGLPNTEAFF
TRBV20-1	TRBJ1-1	many	.	TGCAGTGCTAGAGACGACGGGGGGAACACTGAAGCTTTCTTT	CSARDDGGNTEAFF
TRBV5-1	TRBJ1-1	many	.	TGCGCCAGCAGCTCTTTGGGGGAGCAGAACACTGAAGCTTTCTTT	CASSSLGEQNTEAFF
TRBV5-1	TRBJ1-1	many	.	TGCGCCAGCAGCTTGGAAGGCTATAACACTGAAGCTTTCTTT	CASSLEGYNTEAFF
TRBV5-1	TRBJ2-7	many	TRBD1	TGCGCCAGCCGAGGGACAGAGAACTACGAGCAGTACTTC	CASRGTENYEQYF
TRBV15	TRBJ1-3	many	.	TGTGCCACCAGCAGAGATCTAGGACCCAACTCTGGAAACACCATATATTTT	CATSRDLGPNSGNTIYF
TRBV6-5	TRBJ1-4	.	.	TGTGCCAGCAGTTCTCCAGGGAATGAAAAACTGTTTTTT	CASSSPGNEKLFF
TRBV10-3	TRBJ2-7	many	.	TGTGCCGTCACGGCGGTCGGCGCGGGGCTCTCCTACGAGCAGTACTTC	CAVTAVGAGLSYEQYF
TRBV20-1	TRBJ1-4	many	.	TGCAGTGCTAGAGCGGGGGCCAGGGAAAAACTGTTTTTT	CSARAGAREKLFF
TRBV5-1	TRBJ2-5	.	TRBD2	TGCGCCAGCAGCTTGTCTAGCGGGGGCCAAGAGACCCAGTACTTC	CASSLSSGGQETQYF
TRBV20-1	TRBJ1-2	many	.	TGCAGTGCTGGAGGGACCGCCGCGGATGGCTACACCTTC	CSAGGTAADGYTF
TRBV20-1	TRBJ2-7	many	TRBD1	TGCAGTGCCAGTTACAGGGGTCAAGCCTACGAGCAGTACTTC	CSASYRGQAYEQYF
TRBV24-1	TRBJ2-5	many	TRBD2	TGTGCCACCAGTGGGACTAGCGGGAAACAAGAGACCCAGTACTTC	CATSGTSGKQETQYF
TRBV28	TRBJ2-5	many	TRBD1	TGTGCCAGCAGCCAACCAGGACAGGGGGTCGCAGAGACCCAGTACTTC	CASSQPGQGVAETQYF
TRBV4-1	TRBJ1-5	many	.	TGCGCCAGCAGCCAAGCACAGAGGGGCCAGCCCCAGAATTTT	CASSQAQRGQPQNF
TRBV20-1	TRBJ1-5	many	.	TGCAGTGCTAGAGTTCGGGATCACGACCAGCCCCAGAATTTT	CSARVRDHDQPQNF
TRBV12-3/TRBV12-4	TRBJ2-1	many	.	TGTGCCAGCAGGCCGGCCGGGACACCGAACGAGCAGTTCTTC	CASRPAGTPNEQFF
TRBV12-3/TRBV12-4	TRBJ2-2	many	.	TGTGCCAGCAGTTTAGCGGGGGGGAACACCGGGGAGCTGTTTTTT	CASSLAGGNTGELFF
TRBV27	TRBJ1-6	many	.	TGTGCCAGCAGTTTAAGGCAGGGGTACAATTCACCCCTCCACTTT	CASSLRQGYNSPLHF
TRBV3-1	TRBJ1-1	.	.	TGTGCCAGCAGCCAGAAGGACTCTTCTGAAGCTTTCTTT	CASSQKDSSEAFF
TRBV5-1	TRBJ1-2	many	.	TGCGCCAGCAGAAATGACGCCCTTAACTATGGCTACACCTTC	CASRNDALNYGYTF
TRBV4-2	TRBJ1-1	many	.	TGTGCCAGCAGCCAAGGCCAGGGTAGGGAGGATTCTGCTTTCTTT	CASSQGQGREDSAFF
TRBV28	TRBJ2-5	many	.	TGTGCCAGCAGTTTATACACGGGGCTTCAAGAGACCCAGTACTTC	CASSLYTGLQETQYF